This T cell receptor (beta chain) was identified in a study of brain T cells in children with intractable seizures. This CDR3 has 11 residues. CDR1 LNHDA and CDR2 SQIVND come from the germline V gene (reference sequence). V lost 11 bases and J lost 6, with 11 bases in between. The time point here: blood from clinic visit 5 months post-surgery; TSC patient then seizure free. The protocol was immunoSEQ multiplex PCR, while the TCRdb copy is restricted to in-frame clones and leaves out a portion. The sample lists 340,000 or so clones, about 93% occurring once. In regard to this clone: The sample contains more than one DNA sequence encoding this CDR3.

The TCR was taken from a boy younger than two with tuberous sclerosis and intractable seizures. Here the sequenced sample was peripheral blood, taken roughly 5 months after surgery. V and J are TRBV19 and TRBJ1-5; D ambiguous. In DNA form, the CDR3 reads TGTGCCTGCAGGCTACTTCAGCCCCAGCATTTT. Translation: CACRLLQPQHF.